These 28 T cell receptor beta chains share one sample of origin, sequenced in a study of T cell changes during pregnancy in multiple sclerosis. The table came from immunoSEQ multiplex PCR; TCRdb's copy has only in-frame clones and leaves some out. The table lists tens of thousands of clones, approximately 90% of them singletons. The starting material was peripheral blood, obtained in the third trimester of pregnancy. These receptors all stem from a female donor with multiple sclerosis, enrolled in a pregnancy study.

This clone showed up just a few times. The CDR3 DNA follows: TGTGCCAGCAGTCCCGGGTATGGCTACACCTTC. Translating it yields CASSPGYGYTF. The chain is built from TRBV2 and TRBJ1-2; no clear D. V lost 5 bases to trimming and J lost 5 bases, with 6 bases between them. Looked up from germline, CDR1 is SNHLY and CDR2 is FYNNEI. CDR3 size: 11 residues.

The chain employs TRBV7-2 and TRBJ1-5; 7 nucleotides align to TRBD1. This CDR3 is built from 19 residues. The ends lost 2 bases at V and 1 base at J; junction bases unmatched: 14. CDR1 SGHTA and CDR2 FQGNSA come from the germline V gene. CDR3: CASSLTGFPRGSSNQPQHF. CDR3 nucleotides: TGTGCCAGCAGCTTAACAGGATTCCCCAGGGGGAGCAGCAATCAGCCCCAGCATTTT.

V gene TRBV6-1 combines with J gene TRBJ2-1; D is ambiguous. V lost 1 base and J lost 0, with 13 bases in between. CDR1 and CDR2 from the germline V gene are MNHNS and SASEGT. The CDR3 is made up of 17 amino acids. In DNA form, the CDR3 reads TGTGCCAGCAGTGAAGAGCAAATTTTAAGCTCCTACAATGAGCAGTTCTTC. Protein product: CASSEEQILSSYNEQFF.

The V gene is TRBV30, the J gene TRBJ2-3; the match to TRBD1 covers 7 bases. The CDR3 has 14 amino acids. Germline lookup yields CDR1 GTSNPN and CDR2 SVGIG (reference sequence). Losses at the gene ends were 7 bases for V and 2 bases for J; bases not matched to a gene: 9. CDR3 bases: TGTGCCTCCCACGACAGGGCCTCCACAGATACGCAGTATTTT. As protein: CASHDRASTDTQYF.

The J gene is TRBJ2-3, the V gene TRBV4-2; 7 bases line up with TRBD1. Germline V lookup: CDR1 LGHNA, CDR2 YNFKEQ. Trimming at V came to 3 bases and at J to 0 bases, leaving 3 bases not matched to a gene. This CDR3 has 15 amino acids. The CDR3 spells CASSHTGVSTDTQYF. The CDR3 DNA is TGTGCCAGCAGCCACACAGGGGTTAGCACAGATACGCAGTATTTT.

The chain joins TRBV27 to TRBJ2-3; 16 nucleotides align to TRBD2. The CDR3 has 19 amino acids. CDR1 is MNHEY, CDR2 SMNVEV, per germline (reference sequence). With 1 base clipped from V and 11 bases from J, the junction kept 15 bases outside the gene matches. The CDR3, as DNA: TGTGCCAGCAGTTTATTGGGTGATCCGGGACTAGCGGGAGGGCGGGGGCAGTATTTT. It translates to CASSLLGDPGLAGGRGQYF.

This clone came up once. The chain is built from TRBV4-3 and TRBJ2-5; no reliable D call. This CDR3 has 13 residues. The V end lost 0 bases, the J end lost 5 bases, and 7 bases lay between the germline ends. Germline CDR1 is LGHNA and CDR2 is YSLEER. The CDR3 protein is CASSQDRRETQYF. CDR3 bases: TGCGCCAGCAGCCAAGATCGTCGGGAGACCCAGTACTTC.

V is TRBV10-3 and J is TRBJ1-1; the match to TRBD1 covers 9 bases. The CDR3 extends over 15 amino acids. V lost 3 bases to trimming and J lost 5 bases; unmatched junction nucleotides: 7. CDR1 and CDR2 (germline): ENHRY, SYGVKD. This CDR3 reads CAISDQDRGGTEAFF. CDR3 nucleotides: TGTGCCATCAGTGACCAGGACAGGGGAGGTACTGAAGCTTTCTTT.

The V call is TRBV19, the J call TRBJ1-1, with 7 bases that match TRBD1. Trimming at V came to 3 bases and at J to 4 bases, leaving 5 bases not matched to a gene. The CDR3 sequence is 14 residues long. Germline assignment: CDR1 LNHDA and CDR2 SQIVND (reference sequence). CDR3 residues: CASSIQDRITEAFF. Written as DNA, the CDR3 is TGTGCCAGTAGTATCCAGGACAGGATCACTGAAGCTTTCTTT.

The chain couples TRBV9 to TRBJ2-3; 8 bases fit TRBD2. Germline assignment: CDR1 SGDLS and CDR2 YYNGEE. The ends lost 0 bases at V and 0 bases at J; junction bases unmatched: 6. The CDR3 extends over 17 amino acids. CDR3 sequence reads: CASSVEGLAGSTDTQYF. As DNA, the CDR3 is TGTGCCAGCAGCGTAGAAGGGTTAGCGGGGAGCACAGATACGCAGTATTTT.

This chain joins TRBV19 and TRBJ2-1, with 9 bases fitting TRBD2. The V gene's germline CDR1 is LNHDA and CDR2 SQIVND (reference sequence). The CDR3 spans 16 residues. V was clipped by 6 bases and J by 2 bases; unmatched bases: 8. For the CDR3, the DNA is TGTGCCAGTAGAGATGGAGCGGGGGGTGCCTACAATGAGCAGTTCTTC. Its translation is CASRDGAGGAYNEQFF.

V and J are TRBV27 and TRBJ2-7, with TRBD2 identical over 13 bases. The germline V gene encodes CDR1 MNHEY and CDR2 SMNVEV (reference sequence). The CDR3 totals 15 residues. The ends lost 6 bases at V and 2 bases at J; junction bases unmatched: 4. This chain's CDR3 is CASSRLAGGTYEQYF. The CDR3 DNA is TGTGCCAGCAGCCGACTAGCGGGAGGTACCTACGAGCAGTACTTC.

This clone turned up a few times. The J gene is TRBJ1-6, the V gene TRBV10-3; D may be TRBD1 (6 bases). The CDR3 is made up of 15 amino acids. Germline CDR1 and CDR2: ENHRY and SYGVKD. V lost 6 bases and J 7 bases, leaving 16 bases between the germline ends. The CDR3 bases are TGTGCCATCAGCACCCGACAGGACGACAATTCACCCCTCCACTTT. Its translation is CAISTRQDDNSPLHF.

The CDR3 DNA is TGTGCCAGTTCTACAGGACAGGGGGCGGGTGGCTACACCTTC. Its translation is CASSTGQGAGGYTF. The chain has TRBV19 and TRBJ1-2, with 11 bases matching TRBD1. The germline CDR1 and CDR2 sequences are LNHDA and SQIVND (reference sequence). CDR3 length: 14 amino acids. V lost 8 bases to trimming and J lost 7 bases; unmatched junction nucleotides: 9.

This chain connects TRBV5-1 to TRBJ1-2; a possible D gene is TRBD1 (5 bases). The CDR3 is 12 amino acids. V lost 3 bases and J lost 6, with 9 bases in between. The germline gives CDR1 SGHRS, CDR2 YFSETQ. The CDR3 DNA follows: TGCGCCAGCAGCTGGGACTCAGATGGCTACACCTTC. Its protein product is CASSWDSDGYTF.

CDR3 residues: CASSLDGSGNTIYF. The CDR3 nucleotides are TGCGCCAGCAGCTTGGACGGCTCTGGAAACACCATATATTTT. The chain employs TRBV5-1 and TRBJ1-3; D is uncertain. The V and J ends lost 0 bases and 0 bases respectively, with 4 bases between them. There are 14 residues in the CDR3. The germline CDR1 and CDR2 sequences are SGHRS and YFSETQ.

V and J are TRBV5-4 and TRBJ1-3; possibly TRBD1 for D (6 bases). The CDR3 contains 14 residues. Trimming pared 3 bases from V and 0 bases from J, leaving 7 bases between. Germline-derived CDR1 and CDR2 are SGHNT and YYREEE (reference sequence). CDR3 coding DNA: TGTGCCAGCAGCTGGGACAACTCTGGAAACACCATATATTTT. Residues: CASSWDNSGNTIYF.

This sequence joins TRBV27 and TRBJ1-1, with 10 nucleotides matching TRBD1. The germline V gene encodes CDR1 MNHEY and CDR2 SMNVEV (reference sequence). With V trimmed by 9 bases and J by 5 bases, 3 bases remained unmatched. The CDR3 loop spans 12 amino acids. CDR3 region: CASGQGGTEAFF. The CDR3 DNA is TGTGCCAGTGGACAGGGGGGTACTGAAGCTTTCTTT.

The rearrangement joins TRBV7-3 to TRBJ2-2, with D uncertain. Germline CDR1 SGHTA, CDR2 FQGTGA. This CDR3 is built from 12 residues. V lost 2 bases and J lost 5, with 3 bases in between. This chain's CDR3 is CASSLSTGELFF. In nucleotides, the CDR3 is TGTGCCAGCAGCTTATCTACCGGGGAGCTGTTTTTT.

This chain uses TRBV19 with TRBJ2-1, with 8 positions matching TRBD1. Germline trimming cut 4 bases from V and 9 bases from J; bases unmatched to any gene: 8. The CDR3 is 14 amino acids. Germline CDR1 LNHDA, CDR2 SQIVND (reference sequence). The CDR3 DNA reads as TGTGCCAGTAGTAGCCAGGGGGCGCAAATTGAGCAGTTCTTC. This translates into CASSSQGAQIEQFF. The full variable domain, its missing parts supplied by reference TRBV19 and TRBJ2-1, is DGGITQSPKYLFRKEGQNVTLSCEQNLNHDAMYWYRQDPGQGLRLIYYSQIVNDFQKGDIAEGYSVSREKKESFPLTVTSAQKNPTAFYLCASSSQGAQIEQFFGPGTRLTVL.

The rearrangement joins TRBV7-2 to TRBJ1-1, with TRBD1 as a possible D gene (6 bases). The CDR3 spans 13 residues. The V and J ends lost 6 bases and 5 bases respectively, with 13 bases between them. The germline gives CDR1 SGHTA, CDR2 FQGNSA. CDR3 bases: TGTGCCAGCAGACCCCCAGGGGTTACTGAAGCTTTCTTT. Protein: CASRPPGVTEAFF.

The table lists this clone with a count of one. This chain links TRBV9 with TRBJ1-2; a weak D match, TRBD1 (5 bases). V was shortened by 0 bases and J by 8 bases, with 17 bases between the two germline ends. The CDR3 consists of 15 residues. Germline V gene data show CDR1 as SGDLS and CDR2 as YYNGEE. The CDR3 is CASSVGPPGSEGYTF. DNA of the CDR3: TGTGCCAGCAGCGTAGGGCCCCCAGGGTCGGAAGGCTACACCTTC.

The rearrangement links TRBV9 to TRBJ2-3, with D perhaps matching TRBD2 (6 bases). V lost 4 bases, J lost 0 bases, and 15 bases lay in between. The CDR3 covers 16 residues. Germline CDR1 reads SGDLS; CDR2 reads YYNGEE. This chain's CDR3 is CASSPRAGISTDTQYF. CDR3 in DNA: TGTGCCAGCAGCCCCAGGGCGGGGATTAGCACAGATACGCAGTATTTT.

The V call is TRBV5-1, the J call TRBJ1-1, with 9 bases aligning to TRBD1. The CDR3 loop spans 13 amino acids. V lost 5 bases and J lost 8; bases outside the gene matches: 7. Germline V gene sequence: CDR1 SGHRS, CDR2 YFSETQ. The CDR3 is CASSSQGAEEAFF. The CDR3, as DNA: TGCGCCAGCAGTTCACAGGGGGCGGAGGAAGCTTTCTTT.

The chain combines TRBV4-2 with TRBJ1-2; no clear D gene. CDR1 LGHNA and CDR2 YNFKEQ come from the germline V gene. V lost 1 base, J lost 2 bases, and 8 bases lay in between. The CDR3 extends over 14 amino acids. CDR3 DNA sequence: TGTGCCAGCAGCCAAGTAACAGAGAACTATGGCTACACCTTC. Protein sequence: CASSQVTENYGYTF.

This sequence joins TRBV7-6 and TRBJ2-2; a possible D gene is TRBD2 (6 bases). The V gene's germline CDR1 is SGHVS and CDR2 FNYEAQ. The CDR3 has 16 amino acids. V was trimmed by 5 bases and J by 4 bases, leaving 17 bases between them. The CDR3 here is CASSLSGTGSTGELFF. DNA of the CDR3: TGTGCCAGCAGCCTCTCCGGGACCGGGAGCACCGGGGAGCTGTTTTTT.

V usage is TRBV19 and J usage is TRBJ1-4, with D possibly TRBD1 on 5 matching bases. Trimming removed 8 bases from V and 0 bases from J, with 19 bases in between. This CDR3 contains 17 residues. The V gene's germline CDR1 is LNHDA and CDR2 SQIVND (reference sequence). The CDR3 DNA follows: TGTGCCAGTTGGACTAACAGGCCCGGTTCAACTAATGAAAAACTGTTTTTT. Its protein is CASWTNRPGSTNEKLFF.

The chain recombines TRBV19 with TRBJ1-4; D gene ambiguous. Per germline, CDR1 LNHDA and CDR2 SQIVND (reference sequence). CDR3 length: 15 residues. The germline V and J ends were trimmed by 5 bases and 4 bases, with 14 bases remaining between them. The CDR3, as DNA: TGTGCCAGTAGTCCCCGATCGAGCCGTAATGAAAAACTGTTTTTT. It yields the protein CASSPRSSRNEKLFF.